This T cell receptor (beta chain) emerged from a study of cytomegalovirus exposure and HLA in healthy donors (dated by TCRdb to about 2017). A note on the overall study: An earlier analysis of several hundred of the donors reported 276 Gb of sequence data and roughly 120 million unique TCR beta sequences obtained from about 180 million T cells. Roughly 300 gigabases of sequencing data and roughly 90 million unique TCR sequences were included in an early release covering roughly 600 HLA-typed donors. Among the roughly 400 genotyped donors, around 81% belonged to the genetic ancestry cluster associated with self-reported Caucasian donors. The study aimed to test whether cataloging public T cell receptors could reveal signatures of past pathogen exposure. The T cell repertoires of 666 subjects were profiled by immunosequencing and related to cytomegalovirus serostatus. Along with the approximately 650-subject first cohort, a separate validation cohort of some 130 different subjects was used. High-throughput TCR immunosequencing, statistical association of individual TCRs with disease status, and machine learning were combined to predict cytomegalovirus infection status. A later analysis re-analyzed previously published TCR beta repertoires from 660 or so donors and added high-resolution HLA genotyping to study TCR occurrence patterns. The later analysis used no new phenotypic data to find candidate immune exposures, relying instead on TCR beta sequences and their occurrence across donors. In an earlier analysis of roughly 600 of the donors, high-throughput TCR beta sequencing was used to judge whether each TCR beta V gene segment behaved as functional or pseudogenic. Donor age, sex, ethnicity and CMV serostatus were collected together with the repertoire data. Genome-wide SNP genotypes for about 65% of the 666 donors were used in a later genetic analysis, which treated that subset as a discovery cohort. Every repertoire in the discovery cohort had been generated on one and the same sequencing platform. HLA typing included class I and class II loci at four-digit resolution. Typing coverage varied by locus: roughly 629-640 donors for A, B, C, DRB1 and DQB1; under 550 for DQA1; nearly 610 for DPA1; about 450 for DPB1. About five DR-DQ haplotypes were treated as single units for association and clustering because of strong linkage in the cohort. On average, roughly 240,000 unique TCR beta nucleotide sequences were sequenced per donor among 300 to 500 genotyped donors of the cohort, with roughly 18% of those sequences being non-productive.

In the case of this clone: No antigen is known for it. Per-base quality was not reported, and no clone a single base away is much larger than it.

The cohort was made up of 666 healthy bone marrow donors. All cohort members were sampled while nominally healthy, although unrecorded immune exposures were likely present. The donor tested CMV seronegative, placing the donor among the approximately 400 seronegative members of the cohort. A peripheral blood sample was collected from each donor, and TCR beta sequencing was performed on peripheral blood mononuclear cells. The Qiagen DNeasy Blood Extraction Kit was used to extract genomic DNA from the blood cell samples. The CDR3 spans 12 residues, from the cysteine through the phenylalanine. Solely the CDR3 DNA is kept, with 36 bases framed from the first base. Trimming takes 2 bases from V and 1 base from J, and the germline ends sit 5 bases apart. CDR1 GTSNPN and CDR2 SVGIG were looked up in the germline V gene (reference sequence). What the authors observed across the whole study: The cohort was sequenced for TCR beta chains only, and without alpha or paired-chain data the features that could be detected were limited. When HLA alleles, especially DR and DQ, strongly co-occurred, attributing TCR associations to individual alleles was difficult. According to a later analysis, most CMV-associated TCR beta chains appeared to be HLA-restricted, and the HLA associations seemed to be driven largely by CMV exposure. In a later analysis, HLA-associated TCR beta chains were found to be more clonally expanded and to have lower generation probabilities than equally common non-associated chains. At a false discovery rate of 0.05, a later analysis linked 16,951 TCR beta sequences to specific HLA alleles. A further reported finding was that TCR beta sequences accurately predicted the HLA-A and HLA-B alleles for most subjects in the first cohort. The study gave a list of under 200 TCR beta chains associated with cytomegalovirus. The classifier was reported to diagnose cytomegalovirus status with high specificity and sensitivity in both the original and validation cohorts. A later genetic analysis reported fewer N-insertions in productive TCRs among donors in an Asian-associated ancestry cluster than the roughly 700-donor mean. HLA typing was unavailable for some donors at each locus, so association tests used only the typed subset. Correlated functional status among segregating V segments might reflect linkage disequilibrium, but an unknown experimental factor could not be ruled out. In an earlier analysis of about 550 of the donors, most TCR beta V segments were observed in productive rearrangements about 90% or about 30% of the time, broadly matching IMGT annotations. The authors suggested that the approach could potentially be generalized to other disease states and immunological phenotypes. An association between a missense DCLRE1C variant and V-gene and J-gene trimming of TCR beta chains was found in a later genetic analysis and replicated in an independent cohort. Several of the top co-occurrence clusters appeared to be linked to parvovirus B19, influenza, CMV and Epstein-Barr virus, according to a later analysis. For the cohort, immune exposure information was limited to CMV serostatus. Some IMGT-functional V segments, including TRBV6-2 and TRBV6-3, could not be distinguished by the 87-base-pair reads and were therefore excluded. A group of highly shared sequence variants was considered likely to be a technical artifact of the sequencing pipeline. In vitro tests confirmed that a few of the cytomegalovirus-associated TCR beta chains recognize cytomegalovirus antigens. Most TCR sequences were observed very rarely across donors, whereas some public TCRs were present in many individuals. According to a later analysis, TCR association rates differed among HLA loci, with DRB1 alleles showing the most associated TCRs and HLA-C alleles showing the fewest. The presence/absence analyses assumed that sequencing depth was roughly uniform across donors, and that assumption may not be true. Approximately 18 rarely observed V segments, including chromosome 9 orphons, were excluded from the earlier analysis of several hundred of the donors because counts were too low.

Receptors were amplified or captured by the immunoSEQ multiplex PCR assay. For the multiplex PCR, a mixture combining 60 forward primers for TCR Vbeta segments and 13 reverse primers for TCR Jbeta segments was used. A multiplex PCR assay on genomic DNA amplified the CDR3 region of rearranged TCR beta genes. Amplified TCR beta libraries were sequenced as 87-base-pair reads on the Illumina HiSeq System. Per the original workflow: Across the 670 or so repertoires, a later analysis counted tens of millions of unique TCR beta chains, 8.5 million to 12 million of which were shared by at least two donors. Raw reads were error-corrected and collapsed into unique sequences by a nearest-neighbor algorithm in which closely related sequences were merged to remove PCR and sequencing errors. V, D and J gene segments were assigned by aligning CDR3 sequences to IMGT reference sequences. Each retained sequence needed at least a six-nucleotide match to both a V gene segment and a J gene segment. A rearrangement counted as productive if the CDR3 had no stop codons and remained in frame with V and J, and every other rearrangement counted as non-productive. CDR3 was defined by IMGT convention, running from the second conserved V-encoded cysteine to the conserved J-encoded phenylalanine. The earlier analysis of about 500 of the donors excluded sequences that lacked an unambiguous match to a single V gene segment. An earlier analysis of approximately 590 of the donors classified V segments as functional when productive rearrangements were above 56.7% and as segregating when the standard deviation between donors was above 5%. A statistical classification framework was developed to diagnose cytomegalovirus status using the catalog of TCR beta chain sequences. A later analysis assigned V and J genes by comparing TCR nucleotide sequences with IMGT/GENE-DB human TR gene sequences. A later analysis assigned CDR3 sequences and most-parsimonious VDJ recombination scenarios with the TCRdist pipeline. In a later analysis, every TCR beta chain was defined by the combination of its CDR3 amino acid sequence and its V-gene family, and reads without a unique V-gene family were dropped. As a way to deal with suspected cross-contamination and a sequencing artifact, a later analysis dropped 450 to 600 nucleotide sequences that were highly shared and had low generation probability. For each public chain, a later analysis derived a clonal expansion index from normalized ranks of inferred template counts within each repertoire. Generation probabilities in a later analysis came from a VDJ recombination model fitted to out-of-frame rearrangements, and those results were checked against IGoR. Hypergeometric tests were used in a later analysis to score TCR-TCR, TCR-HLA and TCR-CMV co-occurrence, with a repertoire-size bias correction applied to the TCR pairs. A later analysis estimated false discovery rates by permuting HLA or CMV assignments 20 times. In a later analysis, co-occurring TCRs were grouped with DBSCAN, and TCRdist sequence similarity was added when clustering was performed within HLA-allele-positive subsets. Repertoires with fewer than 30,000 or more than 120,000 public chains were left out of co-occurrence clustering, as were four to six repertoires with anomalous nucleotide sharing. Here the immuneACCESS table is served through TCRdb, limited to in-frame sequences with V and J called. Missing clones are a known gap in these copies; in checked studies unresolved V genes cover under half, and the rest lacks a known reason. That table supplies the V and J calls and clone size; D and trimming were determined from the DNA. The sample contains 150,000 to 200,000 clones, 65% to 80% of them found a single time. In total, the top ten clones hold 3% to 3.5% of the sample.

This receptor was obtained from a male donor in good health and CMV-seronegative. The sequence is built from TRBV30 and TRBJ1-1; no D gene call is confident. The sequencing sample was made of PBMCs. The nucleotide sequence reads TGTGCCTGGAGTTATAAGAACACTGAAGCTTTCTTT. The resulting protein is CAWSYKNTEAFF.